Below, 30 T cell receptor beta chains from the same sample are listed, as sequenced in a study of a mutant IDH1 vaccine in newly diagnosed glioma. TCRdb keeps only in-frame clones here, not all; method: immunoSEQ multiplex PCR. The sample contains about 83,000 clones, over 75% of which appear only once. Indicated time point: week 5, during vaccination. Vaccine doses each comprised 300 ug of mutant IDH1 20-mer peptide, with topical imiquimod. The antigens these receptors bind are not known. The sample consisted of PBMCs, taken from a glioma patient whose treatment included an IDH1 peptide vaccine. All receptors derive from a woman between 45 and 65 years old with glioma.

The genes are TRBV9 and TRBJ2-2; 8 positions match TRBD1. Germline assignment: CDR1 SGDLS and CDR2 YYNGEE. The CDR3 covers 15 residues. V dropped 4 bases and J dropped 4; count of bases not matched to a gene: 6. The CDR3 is CASSRGQGGTGELFF. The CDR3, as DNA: TGTGCCAGCAGCCGCGGACAGGGCGGCACCGGGGAGCTGTTTTTT.

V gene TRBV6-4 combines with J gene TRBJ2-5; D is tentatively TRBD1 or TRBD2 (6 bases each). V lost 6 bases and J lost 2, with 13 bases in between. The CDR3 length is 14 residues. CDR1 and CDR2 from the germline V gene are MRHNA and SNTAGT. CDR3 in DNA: TGTGCCAGCAGAAGGCAGGGGAGGCAAGAGACCCAGTACTTC. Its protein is CASRRQGRQETQYF.

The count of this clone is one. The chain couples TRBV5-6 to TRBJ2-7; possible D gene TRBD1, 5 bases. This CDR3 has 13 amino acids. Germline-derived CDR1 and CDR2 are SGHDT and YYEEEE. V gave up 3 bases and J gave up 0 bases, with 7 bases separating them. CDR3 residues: CASSSGASYEQYF. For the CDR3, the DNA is TGTGCCAGCAGCTCTGGGGCCTCCTACGAGCAGTACTTC.

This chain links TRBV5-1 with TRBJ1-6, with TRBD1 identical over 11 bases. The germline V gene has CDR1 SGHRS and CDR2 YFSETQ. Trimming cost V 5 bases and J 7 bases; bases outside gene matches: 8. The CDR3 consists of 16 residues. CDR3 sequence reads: CASRGGTGGKNSPLHF. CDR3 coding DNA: TGCGCCAGCAGAGGCGGGACAGGGGGAAAAAATTCACCCCTCCACTTT. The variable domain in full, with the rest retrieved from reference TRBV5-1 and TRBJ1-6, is KAGVTQTPRYLIKTRGQQVTLSCSPISGHRSVSWYQQTPGQGLQFLFEYFSETQRNKGNFPGRFSGRQFSNSRSEMNVSTLELGDSALYLCASRGGTGGKNSPLHFGNGTRLTVT.

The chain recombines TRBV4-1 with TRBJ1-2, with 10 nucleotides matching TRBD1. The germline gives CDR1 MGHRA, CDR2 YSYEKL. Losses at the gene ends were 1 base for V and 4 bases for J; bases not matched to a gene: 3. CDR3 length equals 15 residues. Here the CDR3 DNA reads TGCGCCAGCAGCCAAGCCGGGACAGGGGCCTATGGCTACACCTTC. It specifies CASSQAGTGAYGYTF.

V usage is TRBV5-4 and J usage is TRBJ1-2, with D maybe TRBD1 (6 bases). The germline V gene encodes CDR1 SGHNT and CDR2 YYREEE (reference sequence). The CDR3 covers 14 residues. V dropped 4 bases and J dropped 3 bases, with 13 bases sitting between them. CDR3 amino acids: CASSPAGADYGYTF. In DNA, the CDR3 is TGTGCCAGCAGCCCCGCAGGGGCCGACTATGGCTACACCTTC.

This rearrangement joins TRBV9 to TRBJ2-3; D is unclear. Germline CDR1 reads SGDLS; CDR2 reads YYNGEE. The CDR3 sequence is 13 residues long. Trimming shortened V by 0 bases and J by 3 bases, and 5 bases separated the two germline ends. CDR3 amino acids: CASSVGSTDTQYF. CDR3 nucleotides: TGTGCCAGCAGCGTAGGATCAACAGATACGCAGTATTTT.

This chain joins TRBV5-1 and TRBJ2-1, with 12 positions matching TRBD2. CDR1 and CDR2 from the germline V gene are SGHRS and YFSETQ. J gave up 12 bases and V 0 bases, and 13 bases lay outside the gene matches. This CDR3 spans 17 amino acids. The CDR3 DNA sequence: TGCGCCAGCAGCTTGGGGCGAGCTACTAGCGGGAGGACTAGGCAGTTCTTC. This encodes CASSLGRATSGRTRQFF.

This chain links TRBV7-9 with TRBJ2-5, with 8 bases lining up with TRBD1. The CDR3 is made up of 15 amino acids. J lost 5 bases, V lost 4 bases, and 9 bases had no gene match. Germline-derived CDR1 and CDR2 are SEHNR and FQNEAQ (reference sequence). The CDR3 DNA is TGTGCCAGCAGCTGGGACAGGACCTTCCGGGAGACCCAGTACTTC. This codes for CASSWDRTFRETQYF.

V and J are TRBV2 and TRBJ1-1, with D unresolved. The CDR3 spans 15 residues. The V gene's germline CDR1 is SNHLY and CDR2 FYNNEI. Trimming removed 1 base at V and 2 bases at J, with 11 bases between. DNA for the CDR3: TGTGCCAGCAGTGAAGAGTCCGGATTTAACACTGAAGCTTTCTTT. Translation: CASSEESGFNTEAFF.

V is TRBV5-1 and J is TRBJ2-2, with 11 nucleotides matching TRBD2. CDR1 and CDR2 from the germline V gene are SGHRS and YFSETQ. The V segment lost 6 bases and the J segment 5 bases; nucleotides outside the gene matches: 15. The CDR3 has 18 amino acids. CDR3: CASTALPGLADSTGELFF. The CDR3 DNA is TGCGCCAGCACCGCCTTACCGGGACTAGCGGATTCTACCGGGGAGCTGTTTTTT.

The CDR3 region is CASTPGVYNEQFF. The CDR3 DNA is TGTGCCAGCACCCCTGGGGTCTACAATGAGCAGTTCTTC. The V call is TRBV6-1, the J call TRBJ2-1, with no clear D. V was cut by 7 bases and J by 3 bases, with 10 bases left in between. Germline lookup yields CDR1 MNHNS and CDR2 SASEGT. This CDR3 has 13 residues.

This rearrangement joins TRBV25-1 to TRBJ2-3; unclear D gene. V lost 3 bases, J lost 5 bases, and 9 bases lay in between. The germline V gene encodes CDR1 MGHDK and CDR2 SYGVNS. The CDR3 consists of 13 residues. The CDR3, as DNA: TGTGCCAGCAGTGACGGAAAAGGAGATACGCAGTATTTT. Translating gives CASSDGKGDTQYF.

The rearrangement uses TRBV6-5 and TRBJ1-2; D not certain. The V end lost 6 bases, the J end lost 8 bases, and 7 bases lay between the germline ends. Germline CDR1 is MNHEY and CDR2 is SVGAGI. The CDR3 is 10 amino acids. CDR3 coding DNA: TGTGCCAGCAGAGTGGGAGGCTACACCTTC. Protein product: CASRVGGYTF.

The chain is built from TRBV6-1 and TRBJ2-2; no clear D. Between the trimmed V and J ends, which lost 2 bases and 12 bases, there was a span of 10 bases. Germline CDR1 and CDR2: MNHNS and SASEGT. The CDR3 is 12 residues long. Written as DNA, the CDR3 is TGTGCCAGCAGTGAAAGGCAGGCAAAGCTGTTTTTT. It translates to CASSERQAKLFF.

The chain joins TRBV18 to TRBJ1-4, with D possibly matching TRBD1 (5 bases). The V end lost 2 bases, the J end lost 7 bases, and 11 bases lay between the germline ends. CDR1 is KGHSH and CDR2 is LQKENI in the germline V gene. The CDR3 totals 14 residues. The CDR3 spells CASSPRGQTEKLFF. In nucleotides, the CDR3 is TGTGCCAGCTCACCAAGGGGCCAGACTGAAAAACTGTTTTTT.

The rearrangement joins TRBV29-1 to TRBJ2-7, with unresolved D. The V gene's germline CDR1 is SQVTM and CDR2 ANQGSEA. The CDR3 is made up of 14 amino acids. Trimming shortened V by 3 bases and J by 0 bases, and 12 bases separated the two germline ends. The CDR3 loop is CSVEGGEASYEQYF. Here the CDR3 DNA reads TGCAGCGTTGAGGGCGGAGAGGCCTCCTACGAGCAGTACTTC.

CDR3 region: CASSYGDVSYEQYF. Written as DNA, the CDR3 is TGTGCCAGCAGTTACGGCGACGTGTCCTACGAGCAGTACTTC. The chain combines TRBV6-6 with TRBJ2-7, with unresolved D. V was shortened by 2 bases and J by 1 base, with 9 bases between the two germline ends. This CDR3 spans 14 amino acids. Per the germline V gene, CDR1 is MNHNY and CDR2 is SVGAGI (reference sequence).

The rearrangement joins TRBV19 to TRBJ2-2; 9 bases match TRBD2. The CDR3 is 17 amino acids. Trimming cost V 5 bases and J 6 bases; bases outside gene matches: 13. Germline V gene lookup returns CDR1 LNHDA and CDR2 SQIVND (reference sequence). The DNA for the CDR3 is TGTGCCAGTAGTTGGTCTAGCGGGACCGGGAAGGCCGGGGAGCTGTTTTTT. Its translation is CASSWSSGTGKAGELFF.

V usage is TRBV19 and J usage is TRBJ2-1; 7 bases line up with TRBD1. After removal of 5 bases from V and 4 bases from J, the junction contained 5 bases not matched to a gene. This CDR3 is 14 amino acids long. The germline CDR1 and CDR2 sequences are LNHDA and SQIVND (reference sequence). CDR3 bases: TGTGCCAGTAGTGGCCAGGGGGATTACAATGAGCAGTTCTTC. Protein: CASSGQGDYNEQFF.

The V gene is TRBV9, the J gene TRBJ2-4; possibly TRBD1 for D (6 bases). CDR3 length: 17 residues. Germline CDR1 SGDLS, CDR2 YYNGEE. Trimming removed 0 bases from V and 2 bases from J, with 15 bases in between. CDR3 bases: TGTGCCAGCAGCGTAGATGGGGGAACAGGGTCCAAAAACATTCAGTACTTC. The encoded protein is CASSVDGGTGSKNIQYF.

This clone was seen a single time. The CDR3 region has the DNA TGTGCCAGCAGTCCCCGGGACAGGGGGACCTACGAGCAGTACTTC. This codes for CASSPRDRGTYEQYF. The V and J genes are TRBV6-5 and TRBJ2-7, with TRBD1 matching 11 bases. There are 15 residues in the CDR3. Per germline, CDR1 MNHEY and CDR2 SVGAGI. V shed 5 bases, J shed 2 bases, and the junction held 5 bases outside the gene matches.

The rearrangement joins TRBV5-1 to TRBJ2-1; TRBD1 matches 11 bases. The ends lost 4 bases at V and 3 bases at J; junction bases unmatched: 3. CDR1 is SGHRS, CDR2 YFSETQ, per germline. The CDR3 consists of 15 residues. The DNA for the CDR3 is TGCGCCAGCAGCCCCGGGACAGGGGGCTACAATGAGCAGTTCTTC. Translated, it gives CASSPGTGGYNEQFF.

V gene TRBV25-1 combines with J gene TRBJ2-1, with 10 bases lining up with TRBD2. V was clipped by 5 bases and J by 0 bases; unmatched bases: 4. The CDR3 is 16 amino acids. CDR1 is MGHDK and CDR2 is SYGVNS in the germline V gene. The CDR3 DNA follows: TGTGCCAGCAGTATTTTAGCGGGAGGCTCCTACAATGAGCAGTTCTTC. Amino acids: CASSILAGGSYNEQFF.

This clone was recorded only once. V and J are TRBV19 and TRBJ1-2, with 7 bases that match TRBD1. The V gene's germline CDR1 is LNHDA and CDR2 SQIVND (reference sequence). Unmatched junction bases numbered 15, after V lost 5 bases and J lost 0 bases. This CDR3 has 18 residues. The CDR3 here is CASSPQGTASSANYGYTF. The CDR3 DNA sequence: TGTGCCAGTAGTCCCCAAGGGACAGCTAGCTCGGCTAACTATGGCTACACCTTC.

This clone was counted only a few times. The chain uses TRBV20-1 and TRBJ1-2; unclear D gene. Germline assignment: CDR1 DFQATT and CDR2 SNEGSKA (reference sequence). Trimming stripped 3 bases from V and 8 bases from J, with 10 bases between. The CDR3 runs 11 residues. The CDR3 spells CSASAGGGYTF. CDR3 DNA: TGCAGTGCTAGTGCGGGTGGCGGCTACACCTTC.

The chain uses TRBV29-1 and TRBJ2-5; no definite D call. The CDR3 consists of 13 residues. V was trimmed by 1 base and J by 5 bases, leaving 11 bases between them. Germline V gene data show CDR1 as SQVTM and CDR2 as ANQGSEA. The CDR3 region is CSVEVRVGETQYF. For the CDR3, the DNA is TGCAGCGTTGAAGTCCGGGTTGGGGAGACCCAGTACTTC.

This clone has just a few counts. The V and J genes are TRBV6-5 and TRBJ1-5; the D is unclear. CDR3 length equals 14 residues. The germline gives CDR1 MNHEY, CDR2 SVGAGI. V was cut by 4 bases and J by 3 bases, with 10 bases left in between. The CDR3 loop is CASSSPGNNQPQHF. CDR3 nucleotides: TGTGCCAGCAGTTCCCCGGGGAACAATCAGCCCCAGCATTTT.

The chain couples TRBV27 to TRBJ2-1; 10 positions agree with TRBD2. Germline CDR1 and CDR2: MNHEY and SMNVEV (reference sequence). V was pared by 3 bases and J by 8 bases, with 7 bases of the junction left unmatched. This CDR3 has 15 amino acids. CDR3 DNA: TGTGCCAGCAGTTTGCTAGCGGGAGTGTTGGATGAGCAGTTCTTC. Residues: CASSLLAGVLDEQFF.

The CDR3 is CASSSPHTGELFF. CDR3 DNA sequence: TGTGCCAGCAGCTCCCCCCACACCGGGGAGCTGTTTTTT. The chain joins TRBV5-4 to TRBJ2-2; D remains unclear. Deletions cut 3 bases from V and 3 bases from J, with 6 bases between. In germline, CDR1 is SGHNT, CDR2 YYREEE (reference sequence). CDR3 length equals 13 residues.